Shown below are 5 T cell receptor beta chains from a single sample sequenced in a study of T cell clonality in common variable immunodeficiency. Only in-frame clones appear in the TCRdb table, and some are missing; sequencing was by immunoSEQ multiplex PCR. The record shows 42,000 or so clones for this sample, with no singletons present. The material sequenced was peripheral blood mononuclear cells. The receptors originated from a person between 18 and 69 years old in good health.

In this sample, this clone turned up many times. The sequenced fragment ends 3 residues before the CDR3 boundary, so the rest is inferred from the germline J gene. The rearrangement joins TRBV28 to TRBJ2-7; no reliable D call. Looked up from germline, CDR1 is MDHEN and CDR2 is SYDVKM. With 4 bases removed from V and 5 bases from J, the gap between germline ends came to 15 bases. The CDR3 totals 14 residues. The covered CDR3 bases are TGTGCCAGCAGTTCACCCCTCCGGTCCCACGAG. Amino acid sequence: CASSSPLRSHE. The whole CDR3 reads CASSSPLRSHEQYF. Drawing the rest from reference TRBV28 and TRBJ2-7, the complete variable domain is DVKVTQSSRYLVKRTGEKVFLECVQDMDHENMFWYRQDPGLGLRLIYFSYDVKMKEKGDIPEGYSVSREKKERFSLILESASTNQTSMYLCASSSPLRSHEQYFGPGTRLTVT.

This clone was seen many times. The observed sequence ends 3 residues before the CDR3 terminus, with the missing tail filled in from the germline J gene. The chain employs TRBV9 and TRBJ2-1, with TRBD1 matching 7 bases. Germline assignment: CDR1 SGDLS and CDR2 YYNGEE. The CDR3 is made up of 15 amino acids. Losses at the gene ends were 0 bases for V and 6 bases for J; bases not matched to a gene: 6. The CDR3 DNA, read in part, is TGTGCCAGCAGCGTAGGGCAGGGGGTCTCCAATGAG. Amino acid sequence: CASSVGQGVSNE. The whole CDR3 protein is CASSVGQGVSNEQFF.

In its sample, this clone was seen many times. The read terminates 3 residues before the CDR3 end, so the remaining end is supplied by the germline J gene. The V gene is TRBV7-3, the J gene TRBJ2-3; the match to TRBD2 covers 10 bases. With 4 bases clipped from V and 0 bases from J, the junction kept 7 bases outside the gene matches. This CDR3 spans 17 amino acids. The V gene's germline CDR1 is SGHTA and CDR2 FQGTGA. CDR3 sequence: CASSSTGLAKSTDTQYF. The covered CDR3 bases are TGTGCCAGCAGCTCAACGGGACTAGCGAAAAGCACAGATACG.

This clone was observed many times. The read finishes 3 residues shy of the CDR3 end, and the germline J gene is used to complete it. The chain is built from TRBV19 and TRBJ2-3; 7 positions match TRBD2. The CDR3 contains 16 residues. Germline values: CDR1 LNHDA, CDR2 SQIVND (reference sequence). The V and J ends lost 0 bases and 5 bases, in that order; junction bases with no gene match: 8. The CDR3 loop is CASSIDHAGRGDTQYF. Partial CDR3 DNA: TGTGCCAGTAGTATAGATCATGCGGGGAGGGGAGATACG.

Many counts were recorded for this clone. The read stops 3 residues short of the end of the CDR3; the missing end is completed from the germline J gene. The chain joins TRBV19 to TRBJ2-7; TRBD2 matches 7 bases. With 3 bases clipped from V and 4 bases from J, the junction kept 3 bases outside the gene matches. This CDR3 has 13 residues. Per germline, CDR1 LNHDA and CDR2 SQIVND (reference sequence). Partial CDR3 DNA: TGTGCCAGTAGTATGACGCGGGGGTACGAG. Translating gives CASSMTRGYE. The full CDR3 sequence reads CASSMTRGYEQYF.